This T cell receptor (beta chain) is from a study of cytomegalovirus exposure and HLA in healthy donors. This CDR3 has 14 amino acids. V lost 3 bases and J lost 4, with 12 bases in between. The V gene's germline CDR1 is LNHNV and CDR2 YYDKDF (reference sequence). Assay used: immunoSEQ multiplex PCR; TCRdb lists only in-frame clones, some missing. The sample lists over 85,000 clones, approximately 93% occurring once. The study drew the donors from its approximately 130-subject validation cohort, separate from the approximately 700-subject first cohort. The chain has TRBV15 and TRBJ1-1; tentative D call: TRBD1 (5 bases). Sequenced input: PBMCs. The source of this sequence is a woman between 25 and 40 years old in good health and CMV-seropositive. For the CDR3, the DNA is TGTGCCACCAGCAGCCTACAGGTAATCACTGAAGCTTTCTTT. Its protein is CATSSLQVITEAFF.